This T cell receptor (beta chain) comes out of a study of blood T cell repertoires in COVID-19. Study background: The study drew acute and convalescent COVID-19 samples from the United States, Italy and Spain.

This clone was recorded only once. Original processing methods: Nucleated cell counts were estimated from reference gene primer amplification. Using immunoSEQ multiplex PCR, the repertoire was profiled, and TCRdb retains in-frame clones only, with some absent. The V and J calls and clone size are taken from that table; D and trimming were inferred from the DNA. In the table there are roughly 180,000 clones, roughly nine tenths of which are singletons. This TCR derives from a man between 65 and 85 years old with active or convalescent COVID-19. Material for sequencing was peripheral blood.

The CDR3 DNA reads TGTGCCAGCAGGCTACTAGGACTAGCGGAAGAGACCCAGTACTTC. Its protein product is CASRLLGLAEETQYF. The chain has TRBV2 and TRBJ2-5; 10 nucleotides match TRBD2. Germline lookup yields CDR1 SNHLY and CDR2 FYNNEI. The CDR3 spans 15 residues. The trim removed 6 bases at V and 3 bases at J, leaving 7 bases unmatched.